Below are 19 T cell receptor beta chains sequenced from a single sample in a study of cytomegalovirus exposure and HLA in healthy donors. Sequencing used immunoSEQ multiplex PCR; TCRdb keeps in-frame clones, though not all of them. Among 150,000 to 200,000 clones listed, more than 70% were seen once. The specimen was PBMCs. The receptors here all came from a man aged 25-45 years in good health and CMV-seropositive.

This rearrangement joins TRBV11-3 to TRBJ2-3; the match to TRBD2 covers 8 bases. Germline V gene sequence: CDR1 SGHNT, CDR2 YENEEA. The CDR3 extends over 16 amino acids. The J segment lost 1 base and the V segment lost 2 bases, leaving 5 bases of the junction unmatched. The CDR3 sequence: CASSLTSGGGTDTQYF. The CDR3 coding sequence is TGTGCCAGCAGCTTAACTAGCGGAGGAGGCACAGATACGCAGTATTTT.

The chain joins TRBV28 to TRBJ2-7; 11 bases line up with TRBD2. This CDR3 is 15 amino acids long. After removal of 3 bases from V and 0 bases from J, the junction contained 1 base not matched to a gene. CDR1 and CDR2 from the germline V gene are MDHEN and SYDVKM. CDR3 DNA sequence: TGTGCCAGCAGTTTTCTAGCGGGAGGCTCCTACGAGCAGTACTTC. Encoded protein: CASSFLAGGSYEQYF.

The chain recombines TRBV19 with TRBJ2-3; TRBD2 is a possible D gene (6 bases). The germline V and J ends were trimmed by 1 base and 0 bases, with 8 bases remaining between them. Germline V gene data show CDR1 as LNHDA and CDR2 as SQIVND (reference sequence). The CDR3 runs 15 residues. CDR3 in DNA: TGTGCCAGTAGTATAGGGAGGGGTAGCACAGATACGCAGTATTTT. This codes for CASSIGRGSTDTQYF.

The chain combines TRBV5-6 with TRBJ2-1; TRBD1 might be the D (5 bases). V dropped 1 base and J dropped 7 bases, with 6 bases sitting between them. The CDR3 has 12 amino acids. CDR1 SGHDT and CDR2 YYEEEE come from the germline V gene. In DNA form, the CDR3 reads TGTGCCAGCAGCTTGCAGGGAAATGAGCAGTTCTTC. This gives the protein CASSLQGNEQFF.

The CDR3 sequence is CASRNRGLNEQFF. DNA for the CDR3: TGTGCCAGCAGAAATCGAGGACTCAATGAGCAGTTCTTC. This chain joins TRBV7-2 and TRBJ2-1; the D gene is possibly TRBD2 (5 bases). The CDR3 covers 13 residues. From germline, CDR1 is SGHTA and CDR2 FQGNSA. V was cut by 6 bases and J by 6 bases, with 12 bases left in between. Variable domain in full (rest from reference TRBV7-2 and TRBJ2-1): GAGVSQSPSNKVTEKGKDVELRCDPISGHTALYWYRQSLGQGLEFLIYFQGNSAPDKSGLPSDRFSAERTGGSVSTLTIQRTQQEDSAVYLCASRNRGLNEQFFGPGTRLTVL.

This clone was recorded only once. The chain couples TRBV11-2 to TRBJ2-1, with D tentatively TRBD1 or TRBD2 (5 bases each). Germline CDR1 is SGHAT and CDR2 is FQNNGV. Trimming took off 5 bases at V and 2 bases at J, with 16 bases between the two ends. CDR3 length equals 16 residues. CDR3 sequence reads: CASSLGVGSAYNEQFF. The CDR3, as DNA: TGTGCCAGCAGCCTAGGGGTAGGGAGCGCCTACAATGAGCAGTTCTTC.

The CDR3, as DNA: TGTGCCAGCAGCCAGACCACAGCACGTTCACCCCTCCACTTT. It specifies CASSQTTARSPLHF. The chain couples TRBV6-1 to TRBJ1-6; D gene uncertain. This CDR3 contains 14 residues. Germline V gives CDR1 MNHNS, CDR2 SASEGT. Trimming removed 6 bases at V and 9 bases at J, with 15 bases between.

V gene TRBV9 combines with J gene TRBJ2-3; 7 bases are shared with TRBD1. Germline V gives CDR1 SGDLS, CDR2 YYNGEE. The ends lost 2 bases at V and 2 bases at J; junction bases unmatched: 5. The CDR3 spans 15 residues. CDR3 nucleotide sequence: TGTGCCAGCAGCGTGGGTGACAGGGACACAGATACGCAGTATTTT. This translates into CASSVGDRDTDTQYF.

This clone has just one count. The CDR3 sequence: CASSLDEGRPQHF. CDR3 coding DNA: TGTGCCAGCAGTCTAGACGAGGGCCGGCCCCAGCATTTT. This chain uses TRBV7-3 with TRBJ1-5; no clear D gene. Between the trimmed V and J ends, which lost 6 bases and 9 bases, there was a span of 15 bases. The germline gives CDR1 SGHTA, CDR2 FQGTGA. This CDR3 has 13 residues.

This clone was picked up one time. The gene calls are TRBV30 and TRBJ1-2; D is uncertain. The V gene lost 4 bases and the J gene lost 3 bases, with 15 bases spanning the gap. The length of the CDR3 is 14 residues. Germline values: CDR1 GTSNPN, CDR2 SVGIG (reference sequence). CDR3 nucleotides: TGTGCCTGGACCAATATAAACGGGTACTATGGCTACACCTTC. It yields the protein CAWTNINGYYGYTF.

This clone was detected once. The V and J genes are TRBV19 and TRBJ1-1, with 7 bases aligning to TRBD1. The junction had 5 bases not matched to a gene; V was cut back by 7 bases and J by 3 bases. This CDR3 spans 13 amino acids. Per the germline V gene, CDR1 is LNHDA and CDR2 is SQIVND (reference sequence). The chain's CDR3 is CASKEGAHTEAFF. The CDR3, as DNA: TGTGCCAGTAAGGAGGGGGCGCACACTGAAGCTTTCTTT. Supplemented by reference TRBV19 and TRBJ1-1, the full variable domain reads DGGITQSPKYLFRKEGQNVTLSCEQNLNHDAMYWYRQDPGQGLRLIYYSQIVNDFQKGDIAEGYSVSREKKESFPLTVTSAQKNPTAFYLCASKEGAHTEAFFGQGTRLTVV.

The sample holds a few counts of this clone. The chain has TRBV9 and TRBJ1-6, with unresolved D. V shed 2 bases and J shed 6 bases, with 9 bases lying between them. Germline lookup yields CDR1 SGDLS and CDR2 YYNGEE. This CDR3 has 14 residues. The CDR3 spells CASSVEQFNSPLHF. The CDR3, as DNA: TGTGCCAGCAGCGTTGAACAGTTTAATTCACCCCTCCACTTT.

The chain carries TRBV5-1 and TRBJ2-1, with TRBD2 identical over 13 bases. This CDR3 spans 17 amino acids. Germline assignment: CDR1 SGHRS and CDR2 YFSETQ. Germline trimming cut 2 bases from V and 8 bases from J; bases unmatched to any gene: 10. The CDR3: CASSLATSGGFYHEQFF. In DNA, the CDR3 is TGCGCCAGCAGCTTAGCGACTAGCGGGGGGTTTTACCATGAGCAGTTCTTC.

This chain connects TRBV7-2 to TRBJ1-2; D is unresolved. Trimming removed 5 bases from V and 4 bases from J, with 17 bases in between. This CDR3 spans 15 amino acids. The germline V gene encodes CDR1 SGHTA and CDR2 FQGNSA. The CDR3 region is CASSPGERTRYGYTF. CDR3 in DNA: TGTGCCAGCAGCCCCGGAGAGCGGACTCGCTATGGCTACACCTTC.

For this clone: The junction departs from the called germline gene at one end, perhaps through a read error. The chain has TRBV28 and TRBJ1-5; 7 bases fit TRBD1. The CDR3 sequence is 12 residues long. Germline lookup yields CDR1 MDHEN and CDR2 SYDVKM. The CDR3 sequence: CYTGEWDQPQHF. CDR3 nucleotide sequence: TGCTACACAGGGGAATGGGATCAGCCCCAGCATTTT.

This chain links TRBV7-2 with TRBJ2-6; no definite D call. V dropped 6 bases and J dropped 3 bases, with 12 bases sitting between them. The CDR3 length is 15 residues. Germline V gene sequence: CDR1 SGHTA, CDR2 FQGNSA. The CDR3 sequence: CASSRQEGGANVLTF. As DNA, the CDR3 is TGTGCCAGCAGTAGGCAGGAAGGTGGGGCCAACGTCCTGACTTTC.

This chain links TRBV7-8 with TRBJ1-5, with D hard to call. This CDR3 has 14 amino acids. Between the trimmed V and J ends, which lost 5 bases and 6 bases, there was a span of 14 bases. Germline CDR1 is SGHVS and CDR2 is FQNEAQ. This CDR3 reads CASSQASTTQPQHF. DNA for the CDR3: TGTGCCAGCAGCCAAGCGTCCACCACTCAGCCCCAGCATTTT.

The chain's CDR3 is CASSSYRGSGTEAFF. CDR3 coding DNA: TGCGCCAGCAGCTCATACAGGGGTTCGGGCACTGAAGCTTTCTTT. The chain links TRBV5-1 to TRBJ1-1; 7 bases agree with TRBD1. V lost 3 bases to trimming and J lost 4 bases; unmatched junction nucleotides: 9. CDR1 and CDR2 (germline): SGHRS, YFSETQ. CDR3 length equals 15 residues.

This clone was observed a single time. The rearrangement joins TRBV13 to TRBJ1-2; 9 bases are a match to TRBD1. Trimming cost V 0 bases and J 7 bases; bases outside gene matches: 9. Germline-derived CDR1 and CDR2 are PRHDT and FYEKMQ (reference sequence). The CDR3 loop spans 16 amino acids. The CDR3 region is CASSLGRDRASSGYTF. The CDR3 nucleotides read TGTGCCAGCAGCTTAGGCCGGGACAGGGCTTCCTCTGGCTACACCTTC. Full variable domain (remainder filled in from reference TRBV13 and TRBJ1-2): AAGVIQSPRHLIKEKRETATLKCYPIPRHDTVYWYQQGPGQDPQFLISFYEKMQSDKGSIPDRFSAQQFSDYHSELNMSSLELGDSALYFCASSLGRDRASSGYTFGSGTRLTVV.